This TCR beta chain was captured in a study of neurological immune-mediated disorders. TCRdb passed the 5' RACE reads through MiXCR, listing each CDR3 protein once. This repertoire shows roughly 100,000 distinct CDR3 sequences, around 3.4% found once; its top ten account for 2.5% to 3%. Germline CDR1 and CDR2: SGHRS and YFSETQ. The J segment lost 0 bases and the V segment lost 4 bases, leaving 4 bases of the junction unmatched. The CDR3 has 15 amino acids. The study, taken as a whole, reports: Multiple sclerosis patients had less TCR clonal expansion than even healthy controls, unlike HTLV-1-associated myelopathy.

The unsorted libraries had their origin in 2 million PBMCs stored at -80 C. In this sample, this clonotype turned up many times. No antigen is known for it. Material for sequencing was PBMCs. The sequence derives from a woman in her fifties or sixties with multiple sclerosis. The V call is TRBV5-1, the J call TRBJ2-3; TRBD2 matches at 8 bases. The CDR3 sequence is CASSNSGASTDTQYF. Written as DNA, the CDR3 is TGCGCCAGCAGCAATAGCGGGGCTAGCACAGATACGCAGTATTTT.